These 19 T cell receptor beta chains originate from one sample sequenced in a study of cytomegalovirus exposure and HLA in healthy donors. The PCR contained 60 Vbeta and 13 Jbeta primers. TCRdb keeps only in-frame clones here, not all; method: immunoSEQ multiplex PCR. The sample has about 95,000 clones; around 75% are singletons. The sequenced sample consisted of PBMCs. Every receptor here comes from a man aged 18 to 30 in good health and CMV-seropositive.

The chain employs TRBV7-6 and TRBJ1-2; TRBD1 agrees at 8 bases. Germline V CDR1 and CDR2: SGHVS, FNYEAQ. Losses at the gene ends were 5 bases for V and 3 bases for J; bases not matched to a gene: 8. The CDR3 is 15 residues long. The CDR3 protein is CASSLEQGGHYGYTF. The CDR3 nucleotides are TGTGCCAGCAGCCTAGAACAGGGGGGCCACTATGGCTACACCTTC.

As DNA, the CDR3 is TGTGCCACCAGCATCACGGAGGGAATAGAGCAGTACTTC. Protein: CATSITEGIEQYF. The gene calls are TRBV15 and TRBJ2-7; perhaps TRBD2 as D (6 bases). The CDR3 is 13 residues long. Trimming removed 4 bases at V and 7 bases at J, with 14 bases between. Germline loops: CDR1 LNHNV, CDR2 YYDKDF (reference sequence).

The J gene is TRBJ2-5, the V gene TRBV21-1; TRBD2, the table's D call, lacks a check against the DNA. TRBV21-1 is a known pseudogene. The CDR3 is 22 residues long. The CDR3 sequence: CASSKGEDSSGFHRPTFQTQYF. DNA for the CDR3: TGTGCCAGCAGCAAGGGGGAGGACTCCTCCGGCTTTCACCGCCCTACTTTTCAGACCCAGTACTTC.

The chain links TRBV15 to TRBJ1-5; maybe TRBD1 (6 bases). The V gene lost 5 bases and the J gene lost 6 bases, with 8 bases spanning the gap. Germline V CDR1 and CDR2: LNHNV, YYDKDF (reference sequence). This CDR3 contains 12 residues. DNA for the CDR3: TGTGCCACCAGCGGGGGCAGTCAGCCCCAGCATTTT. Its protein is CATSGGSQPQHF.

The chain is built from TRBV11-2 and TRBJ1-6, with 7 bases fitting TRBD1. The germline gives CDR1 SGHAT, CDR2 FQNNGV. With 0 bases clipped from V and 10 bases from J, the junction kept 6 bases outside the gene matches. The CDR3 length is 15 residues. The CDR3 DNA is TGTGCCAGCAGCTTAGACGACAGGGTGGGCTCACCCCTCCACTTT. It yields the protein CASSLDDRVGSPLHF.

This sequence joins TRBV29-1 and TRBJ2-5; 10 nucleotides line up with TRBD2. This CDR3 is 12 amino acids long. Germline loops: CDR1 SQVTM, CDR2 ANQGSEA. V lost 5 bases and J lost 5; bases outside the gene matches: 2. CDR3 sequence (DNA): TGCAGCGTTAAGACTAGCGGGGAGACCCAGTACTTC. Translated: CSVKTSGETQYF.

V usage is TRBV28 and J usage is TRBJ1-2; 10 bases are shared with TRBD1. This CDR3 is built from 15 residues. Germline V CDR1 and CDR2: MDHEN, SYDVKM. V trimming: 3 bases; J trimming: 5 bases; junction bases outside the gene matches: 6. CDR3 sequence: CASSFGDRGQYGYTF. The CDR3 coding sequence is TGTGCCAGCAGTTTTGGGGACAGGGGCCAATATGGCTACACCTTC.

The chain links TRBV19 to TRBJ2-1; 9 bases are shared with TRBD1. The germline V gene has CDR1 LNHDA and CDR2 SQIVND (reference sequence). The ends lost 5 bases at V and 0 bases at J; junction bases unmatched: 2. CDR3 length: 15 amino acids. The CDR3 DNA follows: TGTGCCAGTAGTGTGACAGGGGGCTCCTACAATGAGCAGTTCTTC. Protein product: CASSVTGGSYNEQFF.

The chain employs TRBV5-1 and TRBJ2-3, with 13 bases fitting TRBD2. Trimming removed 4 bases from V and 3 bases from J; junction bases left unmatched: 2. Germline lookup yields CDR1 SGHRS and CDR2 YFSETQ. This CDR3 is built from 15 residues. For the CDR3, the DNA is TGCGCCAGCAGCGAACTAGCGGGGGGGACAGATACGCAGTATTTT. Protein: CASSELAGGTDTQYF.

The chain employs TRBV27 and TRBJ1-5; 10 nucleotides align to TRBD1. V lost 6 bases to trimming and J lost 6 bases; unmatched junction nucleotides: 8. Germline V gene data show CDR1 as MNHEY and CDR2 as SMNVEV (reference sequence). The length of the CDR3 is 15 residues. CDR3 region: CASRSRQGAVQPQHF. The CDR3 region has the DNA TGTGCCAGCAGATCGAGACAGGGGGCCGTTCAGCCCCAGCATTTT.

This clone was detected only a few times. Other DNA sequences in the sample encode the same CDR3. V gene TRBV6-5 combines with J gene TRBJ2-5, with 11 bases fitting TRBD1. The DNA end is more similar to TRBJ2-7, so the J call may be wrong. The CDR3 loop spans 15 amino acids. CDR1 and CDR2 (germline): MNHEY, SVGAGI. CDR3 loop: CASSYSGTGGYEQYF. Here the CDR3 DNA reads TGTGCCAGCAGTTACTCCGGGACAGGGGGCTACGAGCAGTACTTC.

The rearrangement links TRBV6-5 to TRBJ1-2; possibly TRBD1 for D (5 bases). CDR1 is MNHEY, CDR2 SVGAGI, per germline. V was clipped by 2 bases and J by 4 bases, with 8 bases between them. The CDR3 has 13 amino acids. This CDR3 reads CASSYAQGYGYTF. CDR3 coding DNA: TGTGCCAGCAGTTACGCCCAGGGCTATGGCTACACCTTC.

This clone showed up just a few times. The chain is built from TRBV2 and TRBJ2-5; TRBD2 might be the D (6 bases). The CDR3 covers 14 residues. The germline V and J ends were trimmed by 4 bases and 2 bases, with 11 bases remaining between them. Germline V gene lookup returns CDR1 SNHLY and CDR2 FYNNEI. CDR3 region: CASSGLVAQETQYF. CDR3 nucleotide sequence: TGTGCCAGCAGTGGACTAGTGGCGCAAGAGACCCAGTACTTC.

The chain is built from TRBV27 and TRBJ2-7; TRBD1 agrees at 8 bases. This CDR3 spans 14 amino acids. V trimming: 5 bases; J trimming: 5 bases; junction bases outside the gene matches: 8. The V gene's germline CDR1 is MNHEY and CDR2 SMNVEV (reference sequence). The CDR3 spells CASSQYRGANEQYF. The CDR3 DNA follows: TGTGCCAGCAGTCAATACAGGGGGGCTAACGAGCAGTACTTC.

This clone was picked up a small number of times. The chain has TRBV19 and TRBJ2-7; D uncertain. This CDR3 contains 14 residues. In germline, CDR1 is LNHDA, CDR2 SQIVND (reference sequence). Trimming took 3 bases from V and 3 from J, leaving 12 bases between them. The CDR3 DNA sequence: TGTGCCAGTAGTATCGGGTCCGAGAACTACGAGCAGTACTTC. Protein sequence: CASSIGSENYEQYF.

V gene TRBV28 combines with J gene TRBJ1-5, with D uncertain. CDR3 length: 12 residues. Germline V gene sequence: CDR1 MDHEN, CDR2 SYDVKM. V was clipped by 6 bases and J by 7 bases, with 10 bases between them. Here the CDR3 DNA reads TGTGCCAGCAGGGCTAGCGGGCAGCCCCAGCATTTT. Translation gives CASRASGQPQHF.

This chain joins TRBV27 and TRBJ1-5; TRBD1 aligns across 8 bases. J gave up 4 bases and V 5 bases, and 7 bases lay outside the gene matches. This CDR3 has 15 amino acids. The germline CDR1 and CDR2 sequences are MNHEY and SMNVEV (reference sequence). DNA for the CDR3: TGTGCCAGCAGTCCACTAGGACAGGGAAATCAGCCCCAGCATTTT. Its translation: CASSPLGQGNQPQHF.

The chain couples TRBV19 to TRBJ2-1, with D perhaps matching TRBD2 (5 bases). The CDR3 covers 16 residues. Germline V lookup: CDR1 LNHDA, CDR2 SQIVND (reference sequence). V lost 4 bases and J 0 bases, leaving 13 bases between the germline ends. CDR3 DNA sequence: TGTGCCAGTAGTAAGTCCTTAGGAGGCTCCTACAATGAGCAGTTCTTC. Residues: CASSKSLGGSYNEQFF.

The CDR3 region has the DNA TGCGCCAGCAGCTTGGCTGGCGGGGGGCAGTTCTTC. Encoded protein: CASSLAGGGQFF. V and J are TRBV5-1 and TRBJ2-1, with 7 bases that match TRBD2. The CDR3 runs 12 residues. CDR1 and CDR2 (germline): SGHRS, YFSETQ. V trimming: 0 bases; J trimming: 12 bases; junction bases outside the gene matches: 3.